The sequence of this T cell receptor (beta chain) was determined in a study of T cell responses to AZD1222 COVID-19 vaccine. About this clone: The antigen remains undetermined.

The repertoire was sequenced with immunoSEQ multiplex PCR; TCRdb's copy has only in-frame clones and lacks some. The sample carries around 120,000 clones, 90% to 95% recorded once. Study findings and constraints: Spike-wide coverage was observed for vaccine-associated CD4 TCRs, with dominant responses at 160-218 and 743-854. Vaccination with two AZD1222 doses was followed by a rise in Spike-specific TCR breadth and depth. The repertoires were collected only after the peak T cell response. Donor demographics were predominantly white British with a female majority; clonal diversity may be underestimated.

Germline lookup yields CDR1 SQVTM and CDR2 ANQGSEA. The CDR3 length is 14 residues. V dropped 5 bases and J dropped 14; count of bases not matched to a gene: 15. J is TRBJ1-2 and V is TRBV29-1, with 12 bases identical to TRBD1. The sample was peripheral blood, taken on day 0 of AZD1222 vaccination. The clonotype comes from an adult in good health. The CDR3 sequence is CSVIPSPGQGAATF. The CDR3 DNA reads as TGCAGCGTTATCCCCTCGCCGGGACAGGGGGCGGCGACCTTC. Drawing the rest from reference TRBV29-1 and TRBJ1-2, the complete variable domain is SAVISQKPSRDICQRGTSLTIQCQVDSQVTMMFWYRQQPGQSLTLIATANQGSEATYESGFVIDKFPISRPNLTFSTLTVSNMSPEDSSIYLCSVIPSPGQGAATFGSGTRLTVV.